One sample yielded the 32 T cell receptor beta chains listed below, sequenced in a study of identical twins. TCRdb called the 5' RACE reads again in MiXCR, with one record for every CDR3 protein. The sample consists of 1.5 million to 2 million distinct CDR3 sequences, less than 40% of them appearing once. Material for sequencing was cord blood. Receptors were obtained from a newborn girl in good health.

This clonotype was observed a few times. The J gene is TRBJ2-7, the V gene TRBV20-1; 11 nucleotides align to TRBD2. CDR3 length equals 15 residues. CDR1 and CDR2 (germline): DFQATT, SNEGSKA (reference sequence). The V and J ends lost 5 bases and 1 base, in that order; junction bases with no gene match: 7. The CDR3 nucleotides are TGCAGTGCTCCCCGACTAGCGGGAAGGTCCTACGAGCAGTACTTC. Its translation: CSAPRLAGRSYEQYF.

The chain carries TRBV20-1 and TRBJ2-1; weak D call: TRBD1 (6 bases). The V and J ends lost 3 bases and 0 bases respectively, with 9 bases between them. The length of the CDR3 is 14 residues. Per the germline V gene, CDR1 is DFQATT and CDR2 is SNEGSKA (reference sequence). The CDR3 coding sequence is TGCAGTGCTAGTCCAGGGGTCTCCTACAATGAGCAGTTCTTC. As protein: CSASPGVSYNEQFF.

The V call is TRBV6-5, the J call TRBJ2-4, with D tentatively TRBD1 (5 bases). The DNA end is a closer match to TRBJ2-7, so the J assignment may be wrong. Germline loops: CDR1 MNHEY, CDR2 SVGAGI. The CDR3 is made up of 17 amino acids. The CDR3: CASSYSLPDKRRYEQYF. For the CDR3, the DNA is TGTGCCAGCAGTTATTCTCTTCCGGACAAGCGAAGGTACGAGCAGTACTTC.

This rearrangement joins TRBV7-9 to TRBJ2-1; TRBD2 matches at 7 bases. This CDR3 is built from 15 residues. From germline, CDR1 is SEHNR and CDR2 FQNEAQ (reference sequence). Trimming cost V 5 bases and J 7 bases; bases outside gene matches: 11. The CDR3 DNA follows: TGTGCCAGCAGCCCCGGTTGGGGGGGTTGGAATGAGCAGTTCTTC. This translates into CASSPGWGGWNEQFF. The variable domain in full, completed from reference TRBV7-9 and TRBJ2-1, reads DTGVSQNPRHKITKRGQNVTFRCDPISEHNRLYWYRQTLGQGPEFLTYFQNEAQLEKSRLLSDRFSAERPKGSFSTLEIQRTEQGDSAMYLCASSPGWGGWNEQFFGPGTRLTVL.

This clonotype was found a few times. CDR3: CSVGQGAGGYTF. CDR3 DNA sequence: TGCAGCGTTGGTCAGGGGGCGGGAGGCTACACCTTC. J is TRBJ1-2 and V is TRBV29-1, with 8 bases lining up with TRBD1. The CDR3 has 12 residues. CDR1 SQVTM and CDR2 ANQGSEA come from the germline V gene. V was pared by 4 bases and J by 8 bases, with 6 bases of the junction left unmatched.

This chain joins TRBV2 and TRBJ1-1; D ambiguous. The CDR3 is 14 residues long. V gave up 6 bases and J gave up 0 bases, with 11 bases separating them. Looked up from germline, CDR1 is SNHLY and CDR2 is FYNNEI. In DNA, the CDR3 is TGTGCCAGCAGCAAACGGGTACTGAACACTGAAGCTTTCTTT. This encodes CASSKRVLNTEAFF.

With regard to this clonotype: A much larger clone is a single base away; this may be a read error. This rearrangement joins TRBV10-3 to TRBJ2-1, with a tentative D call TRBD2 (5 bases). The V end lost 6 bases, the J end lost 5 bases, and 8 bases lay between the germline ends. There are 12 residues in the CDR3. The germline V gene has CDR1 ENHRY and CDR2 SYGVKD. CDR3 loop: CAIRASHNEQFF. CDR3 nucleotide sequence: TGTGCCATCAGGGCTAGCCACAATGAGCAGTTCTTC.

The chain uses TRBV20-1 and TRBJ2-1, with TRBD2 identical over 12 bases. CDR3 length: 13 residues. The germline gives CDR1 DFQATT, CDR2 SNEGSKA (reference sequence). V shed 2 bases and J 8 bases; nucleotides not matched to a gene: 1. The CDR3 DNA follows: TGCAGTGCTAGACTAGCGGGAGGGCATGAGCAGTTCTTC. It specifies CSARLAGGHEQFF.

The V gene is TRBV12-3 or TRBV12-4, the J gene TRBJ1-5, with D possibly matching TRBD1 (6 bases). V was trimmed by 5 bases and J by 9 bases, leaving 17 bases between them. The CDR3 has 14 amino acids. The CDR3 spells CASSPSRDIPPQHF. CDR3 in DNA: TGTGCCAGCAGTCCGTCCCGGGACATTCCGCCCCAGCATTTT.

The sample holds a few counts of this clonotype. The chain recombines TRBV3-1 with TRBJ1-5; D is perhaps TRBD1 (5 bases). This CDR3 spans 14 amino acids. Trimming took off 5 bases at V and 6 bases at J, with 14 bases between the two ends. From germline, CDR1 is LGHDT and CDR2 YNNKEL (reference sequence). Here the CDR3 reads CASSRRGGSQPQHF. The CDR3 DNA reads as TGTGCCAGCAGCAGAAGGGGTGGGAGTCAGCCCCAGCATTTT.

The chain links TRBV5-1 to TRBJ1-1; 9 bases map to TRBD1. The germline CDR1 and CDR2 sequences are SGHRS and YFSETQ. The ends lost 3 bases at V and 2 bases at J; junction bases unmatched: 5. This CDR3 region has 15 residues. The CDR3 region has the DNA TGCGCCAGCAGCTGGGGACAGGGTAAAAACACTGAAGCTTTCTTT. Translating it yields CASSWGQGKNTEAFF.

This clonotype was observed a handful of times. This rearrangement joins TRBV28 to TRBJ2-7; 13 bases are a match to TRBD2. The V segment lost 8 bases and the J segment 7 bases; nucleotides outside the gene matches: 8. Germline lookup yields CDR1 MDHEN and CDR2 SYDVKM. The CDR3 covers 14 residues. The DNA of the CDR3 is TGTGCCAGCGGGACTAGCGGGAATCTAGAGGAGCAGTACTTC. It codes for CASGTSGNLEEQYF.

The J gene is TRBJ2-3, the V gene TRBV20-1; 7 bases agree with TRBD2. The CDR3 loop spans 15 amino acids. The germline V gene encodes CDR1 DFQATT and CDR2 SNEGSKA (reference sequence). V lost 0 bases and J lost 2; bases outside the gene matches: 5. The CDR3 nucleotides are TGCAGTGCTAGAGATAGCCAGCGGGACACAGATACGCAGTATTTT. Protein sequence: CSARDSQRDTDTQYF.

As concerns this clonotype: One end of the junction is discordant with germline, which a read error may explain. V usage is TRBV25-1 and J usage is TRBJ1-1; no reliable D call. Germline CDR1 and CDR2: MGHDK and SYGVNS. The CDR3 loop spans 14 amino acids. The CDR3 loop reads CASSPQARETGAFF. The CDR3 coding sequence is TGTGCCAGCAGTCCCCAGGCGAGGGAAACTGGAGCTTTCTTT.

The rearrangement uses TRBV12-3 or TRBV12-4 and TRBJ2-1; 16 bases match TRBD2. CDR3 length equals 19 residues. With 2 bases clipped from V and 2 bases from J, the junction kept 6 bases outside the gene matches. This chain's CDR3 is CASSLRGLAGGRTYNEQFF. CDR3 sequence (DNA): TGTGCCAGCAGTTTACGGGGACTAGCGGGGGGGCGCACCTACAATGAGCAGTTCTTC.

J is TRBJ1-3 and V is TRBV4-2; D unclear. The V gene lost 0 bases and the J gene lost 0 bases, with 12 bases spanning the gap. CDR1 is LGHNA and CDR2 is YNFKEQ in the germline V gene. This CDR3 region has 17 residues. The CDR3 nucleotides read TGTGCCAGCAGCCAAGACAGGTCGGCTCTCTCTGGAAACACCATATATTTT. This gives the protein CASSQDRSALSGNTIYF.

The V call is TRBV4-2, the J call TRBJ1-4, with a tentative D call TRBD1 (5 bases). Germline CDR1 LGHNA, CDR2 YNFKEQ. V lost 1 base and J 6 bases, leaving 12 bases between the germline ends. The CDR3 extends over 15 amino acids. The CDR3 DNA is TGTGCCAGCAGCCAAGGTCCAGGGTGGGATGAAAAACTGTTTTTT. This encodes CASSQGPGWDEKLFF.

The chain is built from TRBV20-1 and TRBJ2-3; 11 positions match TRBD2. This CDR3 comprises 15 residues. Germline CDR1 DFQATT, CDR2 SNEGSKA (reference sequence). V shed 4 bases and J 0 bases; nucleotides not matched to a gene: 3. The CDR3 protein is CSANSGGASTDTQYF. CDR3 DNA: TGCAGTGCTAATAGCGGGGGGGCGAGCACAGATACGCAGTATTTT.

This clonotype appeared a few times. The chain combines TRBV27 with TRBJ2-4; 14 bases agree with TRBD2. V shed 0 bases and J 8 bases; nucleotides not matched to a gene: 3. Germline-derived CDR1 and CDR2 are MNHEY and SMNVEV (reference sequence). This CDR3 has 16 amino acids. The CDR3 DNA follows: TGTGCCAGCAGTTTATCAGGGACTAGCGGGAGTGACATTCAGTACTTC. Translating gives CASSLSGTSGSDIQYF.

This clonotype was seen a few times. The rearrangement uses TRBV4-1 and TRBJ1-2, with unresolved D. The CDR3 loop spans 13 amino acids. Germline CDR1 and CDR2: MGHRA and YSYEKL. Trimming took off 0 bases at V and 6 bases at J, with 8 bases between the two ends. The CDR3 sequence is CASSQDRRDGYTF. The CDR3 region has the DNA TGCGCCAGCAGCCAAGATCGGCGGGATGGCTACACCTTC.

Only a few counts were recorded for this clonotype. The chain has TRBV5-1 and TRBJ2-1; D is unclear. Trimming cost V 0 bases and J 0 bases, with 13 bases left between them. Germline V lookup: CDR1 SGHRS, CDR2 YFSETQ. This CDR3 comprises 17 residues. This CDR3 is CASSLGVQAFSYNEQFF. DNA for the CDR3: TGCGCCAGCAGCTTGGGCGTGCAGGCCTTCTCCTACAATGAGCAGTTCTTC.

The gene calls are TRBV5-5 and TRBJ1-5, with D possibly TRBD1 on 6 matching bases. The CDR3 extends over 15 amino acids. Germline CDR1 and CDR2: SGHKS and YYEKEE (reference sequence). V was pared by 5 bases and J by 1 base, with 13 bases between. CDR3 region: CASRGGPMSNQPQHF. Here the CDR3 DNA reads TGTGCCAGCAGAGGGGGACCCATGAGCAATCAGCCCCAGCATTTT.

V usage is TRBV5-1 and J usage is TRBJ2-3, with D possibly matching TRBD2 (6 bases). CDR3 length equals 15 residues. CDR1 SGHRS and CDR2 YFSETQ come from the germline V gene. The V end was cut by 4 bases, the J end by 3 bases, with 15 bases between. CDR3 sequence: CASSMLGGETDTQYF. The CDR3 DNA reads TGCGCCAGCAGCATGCTGGGCGGGGAGACAGATACGCAGTATTTT.

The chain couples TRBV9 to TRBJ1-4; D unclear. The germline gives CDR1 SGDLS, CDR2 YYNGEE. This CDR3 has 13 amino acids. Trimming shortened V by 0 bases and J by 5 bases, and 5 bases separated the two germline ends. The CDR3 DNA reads TGTGCCAGCAGCGTAGACAAAAATGAAAAACTGTTTTTT. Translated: CASSVDKNEKLFF. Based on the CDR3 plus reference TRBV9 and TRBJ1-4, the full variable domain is DSGVTQTPKHLITATGQRVTLRCSPRSGDLSVYWYQQSLDQGLQFLIQYYNGEERAKGNILERFSAQQFPDLHSELNLSSLELGDSALYFCASSVDKNEKLFFGSGTQLSVL.

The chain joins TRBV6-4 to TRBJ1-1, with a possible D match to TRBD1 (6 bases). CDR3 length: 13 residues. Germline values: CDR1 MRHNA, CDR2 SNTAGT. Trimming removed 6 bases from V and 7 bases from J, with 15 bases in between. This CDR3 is CASSPGHHLEAFF. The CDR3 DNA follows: TGTGCCAGCAGCCCGGGACATCACCTTGAAGCTTTCTTT.

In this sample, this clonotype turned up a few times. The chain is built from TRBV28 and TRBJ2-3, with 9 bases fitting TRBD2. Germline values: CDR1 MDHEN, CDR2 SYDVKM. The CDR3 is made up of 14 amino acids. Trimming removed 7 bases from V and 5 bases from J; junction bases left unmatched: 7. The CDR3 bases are TGTGCCAGCACCCTGCTAGCGGGATTAGATACGCAGTATTTT. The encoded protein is CASTLLAGLDTQYF.

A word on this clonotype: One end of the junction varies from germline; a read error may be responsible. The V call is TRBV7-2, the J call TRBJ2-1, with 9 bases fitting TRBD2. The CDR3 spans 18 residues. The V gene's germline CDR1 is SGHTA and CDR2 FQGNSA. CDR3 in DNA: TGTGCCAGCAGCTTCTTAGCGGGAGCACTTTCGGGATACAGTGAGCAGTTCTTC. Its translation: CASSFLAGALSGYSEQFF.

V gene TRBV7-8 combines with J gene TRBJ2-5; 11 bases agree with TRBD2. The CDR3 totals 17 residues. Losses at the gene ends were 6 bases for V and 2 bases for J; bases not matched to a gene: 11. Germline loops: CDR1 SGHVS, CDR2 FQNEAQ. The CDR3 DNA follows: TGTGCCAGCAGTTATACTAGCGGGGGCACCGGGCAAGAGACCCAGTACTTC. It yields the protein CASSYTSGGTGQETQYF.

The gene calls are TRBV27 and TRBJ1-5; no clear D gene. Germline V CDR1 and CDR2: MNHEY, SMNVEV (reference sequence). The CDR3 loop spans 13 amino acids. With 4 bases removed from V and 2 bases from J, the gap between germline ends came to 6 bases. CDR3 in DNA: TGTGCCAGCAGTTGGCATGGCAATCAGCCCCAGCATTTT. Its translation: CASSWHGNQPQHF.

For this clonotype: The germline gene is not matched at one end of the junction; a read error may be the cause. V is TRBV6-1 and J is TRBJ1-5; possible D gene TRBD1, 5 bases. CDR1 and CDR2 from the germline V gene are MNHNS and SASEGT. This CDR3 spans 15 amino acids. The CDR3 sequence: CASSLHGGSNQPQHF. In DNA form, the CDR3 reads TGCGCCAGCTCACTACATGGGGGTAGCAATCAGCCCCAGCATTTT.

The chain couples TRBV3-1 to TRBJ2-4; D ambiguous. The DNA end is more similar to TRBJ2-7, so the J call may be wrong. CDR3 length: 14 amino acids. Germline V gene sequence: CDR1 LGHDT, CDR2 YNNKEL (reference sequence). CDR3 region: CASSRVSPPYEQYF. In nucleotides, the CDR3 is TGTGCCAGCAGCCGGGTGTCCCCTCCCTACGAGCAGTACTTC.

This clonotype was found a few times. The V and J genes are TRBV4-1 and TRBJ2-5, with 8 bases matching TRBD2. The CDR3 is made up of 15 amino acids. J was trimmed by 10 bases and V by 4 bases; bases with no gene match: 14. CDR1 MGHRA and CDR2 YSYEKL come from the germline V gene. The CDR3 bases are TGCGCCAGCAGCCCCCTTAGCGGGACTGCTAGCGACCAGTACTTC. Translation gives CASSPLSGTASDQYF.